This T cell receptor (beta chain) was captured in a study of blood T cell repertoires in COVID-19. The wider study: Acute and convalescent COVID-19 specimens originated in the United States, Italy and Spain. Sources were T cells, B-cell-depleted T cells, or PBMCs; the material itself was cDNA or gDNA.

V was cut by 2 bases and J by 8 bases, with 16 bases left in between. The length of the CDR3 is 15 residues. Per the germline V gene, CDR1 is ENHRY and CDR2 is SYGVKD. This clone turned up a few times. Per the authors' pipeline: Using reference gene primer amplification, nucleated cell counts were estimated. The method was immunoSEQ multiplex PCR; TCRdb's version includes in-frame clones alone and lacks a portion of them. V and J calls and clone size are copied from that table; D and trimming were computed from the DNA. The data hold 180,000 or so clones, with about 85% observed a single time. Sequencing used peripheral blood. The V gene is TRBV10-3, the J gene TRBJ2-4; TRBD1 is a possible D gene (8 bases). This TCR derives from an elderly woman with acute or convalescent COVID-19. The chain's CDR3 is CAISEGQGGTDIQYF. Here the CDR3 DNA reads TGTGCCATCAGTGAGGGACAGGGAGGGACGGACATTCAGTACTTC.